The 31 T cell receptor beta chains below all came from one sample that was sequenced in a study of OX40 agonist ivuxolimab in advanced cancers. TCRdb's copy holds only in-frame clones and misses some; the assay was immunoSEQ multiplex PCR. The data contain 15,000 to 20,000 clones, around four fifths of them singletons. Source: CD4+ or CD8+ T cells sorted from blood, taken in a trial of the OX40 agonist ivuxolimab. The receptors stem from an adult with an advanced solid tumor such as melanoma, head and neck, liver or kidney cancer.

The gene calls are TRBV7-8 and TRBJ2-3, with D perhaps matching TRBD2 (5 bases). V lost 5 bases and J lost 6, with 15 bases in between. The germline V gene encodes CDR1 SGHVS and CDR2 FQNEAQ. CDR3 length equals 14 residues. CDR3 coding DNA: TGTGCCAGCAGCGTCGTAGCGCAGTCGGATACGCAGTATTTT. Amino acid sequence: CASSVVAQSDTQYF.

V usage is TRBV11-3 and J usage is TRBJ2-7; perhaps TRBD2 as D (6 bases). The CDR3 length is 13 residues. In germline, CDR1 is SGHNT, CDR2 YENEEA. V lost 4 bases to trimming and J lost 5 bases, with 12 bases between them. The CDR3 sequence: CASSSGTWNEQYF. CDR3 coding DNA: TGTGCCAGCAGCTCCGGGACTTGGAACGAGCAGTACTTC.

The chain employs TRBV5-1 and TRBJ2-5, with D possibly TRBD1 on 6 matching bases. CDR1 and CDR2 (germline): SGHRS, YFSETQ. The CDR3 is 13 amino acids. V lost 3 bases and J 2 bases, leaving 8 bases between the germline ends. The CDR3: CASSSGQQETQYF. The CDR3, as DNA: TGCGCCAGCAGCTCCGGACAGCAAGAGACCCAGTACTTC.

This clone was observed a single time. The chain joins TRBV6-5 to TRBJ1-1, with TRBD1 identical over 7 bases. V dropped 5 bases and J dropped 4; count of bases not matched to a gene: 10. Germline V gene lookup returns CDR1 MNHEY and CDR2 SVGAGI. The CDR3 totals 15 residues. The CDR3 DNA follows: TGTGCCAGCAGTACTAGGACAGGCCCGGGCACTGAAGCTTTCTTT. Its translation is CASSTRTGPGTEAFF.

This chain links TRBV13 with TRBJ2-1; D is perhaps TRBD1 (5 bases). The germline V gene has CDR1 PRHDT and CDR2 FYEKMQ (reference sequence). The CDR3 runs to 15 residues. Trimming removed 4 bases from V and 3 bases from J, with 13 bases in between. Here the CDR3 reads CASSSGLLGYNEQFF. The CDR3 DNA follows: TGTGCCAGCAGCTCAGGGCTTTTAGGCTACAATGAGCAGTTCTTC.

In nucleotides, the CDR3 is TGTGCCAGCAGTAGGGACCCGGCGGACAATGAGCAGTTCTTC. As protein: CASSRDPADNEQFF. This chain connects TRBV27 to TRBJ2-1, with D perhaps assigned TRBD1 or TRBD2 (5 bases each). The V and J ends lost 5 bases and 5 bases respectively, with 13 bases between them. The germline gives CDR1 MNHEY, CDR2 SMNVEV (reference sequence). The CDR3 is 14 residues long.

This clone appeared a single time. V and J are TRBV4-3 and TRBJ2-7; no reliable D call. CDR3 length: 14 residues. Germline CDR1 reads LGHNA; CDR2 reads YSLEER. V was shortened by 1 base and J by 2 bases, with 9 bases between the two germline ends. CDR3 nucleotides: TGCGCCAGCAGCCAAGCTGAGAGCACCTACGAGCAGTACTTC. Translating it yields CASSQAESTYEQYF.

In this sample, this clone turned up once. The chain recombines TRBV6-5 with TRBJ1-2, with TRBD1 identical over 8 bases. The CDR3 runs to 13 residues. Germline trimming cut 1 base from V and 8 bases from J; bases unmatched to any gene: 3. Per germline, CDR1 MNHEY and CDR2 SVGAGI. The CDR3 region has the DNA TGTGCCAGCAGTTACTGGGGACAGGAAGGCTACACCTTC. This encodes CASSYWGQEGYTF.

The V call is TRBV4-1, the J call TRBJ2-1; D could derive from TRBD1 or TRBD2 (6 bases each). The CDR3 runs to 13 residues. With 1 base removed from V and 7 bases from J, the gap between germline ends came to 8 bases. In germline, CDR1 is MGHRA, CDR2 YSYEKL. The CDR3 sequence: CASSQVGGNEQFF. The CDR3 DNA sequence: TGCGCCAGCAGCCAAGTAGGGGGGAATGAGCAGTTCTTC.

The rearrangement joins TRBV27 to TRBJ2-7; the match to TRBD2 covers 7 bases. This CDR3 has 11 amino acids. V shed 6 bases, J shed 6 bases, and the junction held 2 bases outside the gene matches. Per germline, CDR1 MNHEY and CDR2 SMNVEV (reference sequence). The CDR3 region has the DNA TGTGCCAGCAGCACGGGGGGCGAGCAGTACTTC. It yields the protein CASSTGGEQYF.

The rearrangement links TRBV19 to TRBJ1-2, with TRBD1 matching 7 bases. V lost 1 base and J lost 14; bases outside the gene matches: 13. The CDR3 has 14 residues. In germline, CDR1 is LNHDA, CDR2 SQIVND (reference sequence). For the CDR3, the DNA is TGTGCCAGTAGTATAGGAAAGGGGGCGAAGATAGAGACCTTC. Translation: CASSIGKGAKIETF.

This clone was picked up one time. CDR3 protein: CASSQGGLSYNEQFF. The CDR3, as DNA: TGTGCCAGCAGTCAAGGGGGCCTCTCCTACAATGAGCAGTTCTTC. V and J are TRBV6-5 and TRBJ2-1; 7 bases are a match to TRBD1. This CDR3 is built from 15 residues. The V segment lost 5 bases and the J segment 0 bases; nucleotides outside the gene matches: 4. Looked up from germline, CDR1 is MNHEY and CDR2 is SVGAGI.

V gene TRBV6-5 combines with J gene TRBJ2-7; 8 bases line up with TRBD1. The CDR3 has 14 residues. Per the germline V gene, CDR1 is MNHEY and CDR2 is SVGAGI. V was pared by 5 bases and J by 5 bases, with 8 bases of the junction left unmatched. CDR3 region: CASSHNRGSHEQYF. The CDR3 bases are TGTGCCAGCAGTCATAACAGGGGGTCCCACGAGCAGTACTTC.

This rearrangement joins TRBV4-1 to TRBJ2-1; 11 nucleotides line up with TRBD2. Germline V gives CDR1 MGHRA, CDR2 YSYEKL. V dropped 1 base and J dropped 9; count of bases not matched to a gene: 8. The length of the CDR3 is 16 residues. CDR3 protein: CASSQGGSGGAAEQFF. CDR3 nucleotides: TGCGCCAGCAGCCAAGGAGGTAGCGGGGGGGCCGCTGAGCAGTTCTTC.

This clone was counted at least ten times. The rearrangement uses TRBV6-4 and TRBJ1-5; D is undetermined. The V and J ends lost 2 bases and 4 bases respectively, with 6 bases between them. This CDR3 has 13 amino acids. Germline values: CDR1 MRHNA, CDR2 SNTAGT. In DNA form, the CDR3 reads TGTGCCAGCAGTGACGGGGAAAATCAGCCCCAGCATTTT. It yields the protein CASSDGENQPQHF.

CDR3 region: CASSAATSYEQYF. The CDR3 bases are TGTGCCAGCAGCGCCGCTACTTCTTACGAGCAGTACTTC. The J gene is TRBJ2-7, the V gene TRBV13; unclear D gene. V lost 5 bases and J lost 4, with 12 bases in between. Germline CDR1 and CDR2: PRHDT and FYEKMQ (reference sequence). This CDR3 region has 13 residues.

This clone was seen a single time. The chain is built from TRBV27 and TRBJ1-5, with 12 bases identical to TRBD1. The CDR3 runs to 15 residues. CDR1 MNHEY and CDR2 SMNVEV come from the germline V gene (reference sequence). V was pared by 6 bases and J by 6 bases, with 6 bases of the junction left unmatched. The CDR3 sequence is CASSSGQGAIQPQHF. CDR3 nucleotides: TGTGCCAGCAGCTCGGGACAGGGGGCTATTCAGCCCCAGCATTTT.

The chain links TRBV27 to TRBJ2-6, with D hard to call. The CDR3 has 15 residues. V gave up 1 base and J gave up 0 bases, with 4 bases separating them. From germline, CDR1 is MNHEY and CDR2 SMNVEV (reference sequence). CDR3 residues: CASSLWSSGANVLTF. CDR3 nucleotides: TGTGCCAGCAGTTTATGGAGCTCTGGGGCCAACGTCCTGACTTTC. Using reference TRBV27 and TRBJ2-6 for the parts outside the CDR3, the full variable domain is EAQVTQNPRYLITVTGKKLTVTCSQNMNHEYMSWYRQDPGLGLRQIYYSMNVEVTDKGDVPEGYKVSRKEKRNFPLILESPSPNQTSLYFCASSLWSSGANVLTFGAGSRLTVL.

This chain uses TRBV4-3 with TRBJ1-4; D remains unclear. The CDR3 has 19 amino acids. Trimming pared 0 bases from V and 0 bases from J, leaving 17 bases between. CDR1 is LGHNA, CDR2 YSLEER, per germline. CDR3 residues: CASSQDLAQEIATNEKLFF. Written as DNA, the CDR3 is TGCGCCAGCAGCCAAGATCTAGCCCAGGAGATAGCAACTAATGAAAAACTGTTTTTT.

The chain recombines TRBV5-6 with TRBJ2-3; the D is unclear. Trimming stripped 0 bases from V and 6 bases from J, with 11 bases between. Germline CDR1 is SGHDT and CDR2 is YYEEEE. This CDR3 contains 14 residues. CDR3 DNA sequence: TGTGCCAGCAGCTTGGAGAGTATCCCGGATACGCAGTATTTT. Amino acids: CASSLESIPDTQYF.

This clone was counted at least ten times. This rearrangement joins TRBV30 to TRBJ1-2; TRBD1 agrees at 9 bases. This CDR3 contains 15 residues. Germline V lookup: CDR1 GTSNPN, CDR2 SVGIG (reference sequence). After removal of 1 base from V and 1 base from J, the junction contained 4 bases not matched to a gene. CDR3 sequence: CAWSGGTGNNYGYTF. The DNA of the CDR3 is TGTGCCTGGAGTGGGGGGACAGGGAATAACTATGGCTACACCTTC.

This clone was recorded a few times. The chain employs TRBV10-1 and TRBJ1-6; D gene uncertain. Germline-derived CDR1 and CDR2 are WNHNN and SYGVQD (reference sequence). The CDR3 is made up of 13 amino acids. V was clipped by 6 bases and J by 10 bases, with 13 bases between them. Here the CDR3 reads CASSPGLASPLHF. Here the CDR3 DNA reads TGCGCCAGCAGCCCGGGCCTAGCGTCACCCCTCCACTTT.

The chain couples TRBV7-9 to TRBJ2-3; a possible D gene is TRBD2 (6 bases). CDR3 length: 14 amino acids. The V end was cut by 0 bases, the J end by 4 bases, with 8 bases between. Germline V CDR1 and CDR2: SEHNR, FQNEAQ (reference sequence). CDR3 bases: TGTGCCAGCAGCTTAGCTTCGGGAGCAGATACGCAGTATTTT. It encodes CASSLASGADTQYF.

This sequence joins TRBV6-4 and TRBJ2-1; 12 bases match TRBD2. V shed 2 bases and J 6 bases; nucleotides not matched to a gene: 2. In germline, CDR1 is MRHNA, CDR2 SNTAGT. This CDR3 is 15 amino acids long. The CDR3 nucleotides are TGTGCCAGCAGTGACGGACTAGCGGGATTCAATGAGCAGTTCTTC. It encodes CASSDGLAGFNEQFF.

V is TRBV4-3 and J is TRBJ2-2, with D unresolved. There are 16 residues in the CDR3. The V gene lost 1 base and the J gene lost 4 bases, with 13 bases spanning the gap. Germline V gene data show CDR1 as LGHNA and CDR2 as YSLEER. CDR3 sequence reads: CASSQVSGPITGELFF. The CDR3 bases are TGCGCCAGCAGCCAAGTTTCCGGACCGATCACCGGGGAGCTGTTTTTT.

J is TRBJ1-1 and V is TRBV6-5; D not resolved. The germline V gene has CDR1 MNHEY and CDR2 SVGAGI. This CDR3 has 12 amino acids. The V end lost 5 bases, the J end lost 7 bases, and 11 bases lay between the germline ends. CDR3 sequence: CASSDRDFEAFF. CDR3 sequence (DNA): TGTGCCAGCAGTGACCGGGATTTTGAAGCTTTCTTT.

The chain couples TRBV19 to TRBJ2-7, with 14 bases fitting TRBD2. The junction had 1 base not matched to a gene; V was cut back by 4 bases and J by 5 bases. The CDR3 has 14 residues. Germline loops: CDR1 LNHDA, CDR2 SQIVND (reference sequence). The CDR3 loop reads CASSKGLAGDEQYF. Here the CDR3 DNA reads TGTGCCAGTAGTAAGGGACTAGCGGGAGACGAGCAGTACTTC.

This clone was detected only once. The chain has TRBV27 and TRBJ2-7; 7 nucleotides match TRBD1. V trimming: 6 bases; J trimming: 3 bases; junction bases outside the gene matches: 8. CDR3 size: 14 residues. Germline V lookup: CDR1 MNHEY, CDR2 SMNVEV (reference sequence). CDR3 residues: CASSPGQHVYEQYF. In DNA, the CDR3 is TGTGCCAGCAGCCCGGGACAGCACGTCTACGAGCAGTACTTC.

The rearrangement links TRBV5-6 to TRBJ2-7; no definite D call. CDR1 is SGHDT, CDR2 YYEEEE, per germline. The CDR3 length is 11 residues. Trimming pared 1 base from V and 7 bases from J, leaving 6 bases between. CDR3 region: CASSLYGEQYF. The CDR3 DNA sequence: TGTGCCAGCAGCTTGTACGGGGAGCAGTACTTC.

The chain's CDR3 is CASSYDRTYEQYF. CDR3 in DNA: TGTGCCAGCAGTTACGACAGGACCTACGAGCAGTACTTC. This chain links TRBV6-6 with TRBJ2-7; perhaps TRBD1 as D (6 bases). V was trimmed by 2 bases and J by 2 bases, leaving 7 bases between them. This CDR3 is 13 amino acids long. Germline V CDR1 and CDR2: MNHNY, SVGAGI (reference sequence).

The count of this clone is one. The rearrangement links TRBV28 to TRBJ1-1; D unclear. The CDR3 extends over 13 amino acids. Between the trimmed V and J ends, which lost 0 bases and 4 bases, there was a span of 6 bases. Germline V gives CDR1 MDHEN, CDR2 SYDVKM. The CDR3 DNA follows: TGTGCCAGCAGTTTATGGGGTTCCACTGAAGCTTTCTTT. This gives the protein CASSLWGSTEAFF.